The 13 T cell receptor beta chains below all came from one sample that was sequenced in a study of blood T cell repertoires in COVID-19. Only in-frame clones appear in the TCRdb table, and some are missing; sequencing was by immunoSEQ multiplex PCR. The sample holds approximately 57,000 clones, about 84% seen once. What was sequenced was peripheral blood. The source of these receptors is a man aged 35 to 55 with active COVID-19.

The chain uses TRBV10-1 and TRBJ2-3, with a weak D call TRBD2 (5 bases). The CDR3 runs to 12 residues. CDR1 and CDR2 from the germline V gene are WNHNN and SYGVQD (reference sequence). Trimming cost V 6 bases and J 8 bases, with 12 bases left between them. The CDR3 DNA reads as TGCGCCAGCAGCAGACTCGAGGGTACGCAGTATTTT. Protein: CASSRLEGTQYF.

This chain links TRBV6-5 with TRBJ1-5; 9 bases agree with TRBD1. After removal of 6 bases from V and 2 bases from J, the junction contained 5 bases not matched to a gene. This CDR3 has 15 amino acids. In germline, CDR1 is MNHEY, CDR2 SVGAGI. The CDR3 is CASSRTGAGNQPQHF. The CDR3, as DNA: TGTGCCAGCAGCAGGACAGGGGCAGGCAATCAGCCCCAGCATTTT.

The chain employs TRBV19 and TRBJ2-2; the D gene is possibly TRBD1 (5 bases). The germline CDR1 and CDR2 sequences are LNHDA and SQIVND (reference sequence). The CDR3 contains 13 residues. Trimming cost V 4 bases and J 6 bases, with 9 bases left between them. The CDR3 DNA follows: TGTGCCAGTAGTACTCAGGGTCCCGGGGAGCTGTTTTTT. Its translation is CASSTQGPGELFF.

The chain carries TRBV7-8 and TRBJ2-7; 9 bases are a match to TRBD2. V lost 0 bases and J lost 5; bases outside the gene matches: 5. The CDR3 is 15 residues long. Germline loops: CDR1 SGHVS, CDR2 FQNEAQ. The CDR3 loop is CASSLALAGANEQYF. The DNA for the CDR3 is TGTGCCAGCAGCTTAGCGTTAGCGGGAGCGAACGAGCAGTACTTC.

This clone has a single count. This chain links TRBV2 with TRBJ2-5; tentatively, D is TRBD1 (6 bases). Germline CDR1 and CDR2: SNHLY and FYNNEI. The CDR3 sequence is 14 residues long. The ends were cut back, 2 bases at V and 4 bases at J, with 11 bases in the middle. Here the CDR3 reads CASSETPGVETQYF. The CDR3 DNA reads TGTGCCAGCAGTGAAACCCCAGGGGTAGAGACCCAGTACTTC.

The V call is TRBV5-4, the J call TRBJ2-1, with 7 bases that match TRBD1. This CDR3 region has 15 residues. The ends lost 2 bases at V and 0 bases at J; junction bases unmatched: 2. CDR1 and CDR2 from the germline V gene are SGHNT and YYREEE (reference sequence). In nucleotides, the CDR3 is TGTGCCAGCAGCTTAAGGGGGCTCTCCTACAATGAGCAGTTCTTC. It codes for CASSLRGLSYNEQFF.

This clone has only a few counts. The V call is TRBV6-5, the J call TRBJ2-5; no firm D call. The CDR3 is made up of 11 amino acids. Germline lookup yields CDR1 MNHEY and CDR2 SVGAGI. Trimming removed 8 bases from V and 5 bases from J, with 9 bases in between. The CDR3 bases are TGTGCCAGCGGCTCTGTGGAGACCCAGTACTTC. Translating gives CASGSVETQYF.

The chain combines TRBV18 with TRBJ1-1, with D possibly TRBD1 on 5 matching bases. V was pared by 1 base and J by 2 bases, with 17 bases between. The length of the CDR3 is 17 residues. CDR1 and CDR2 from the germline V gene are KGHSH and LQKENI. CDR3 DNA: TGTGCCAGCTCACCACAGGCAGGGTCTGTGGGTAACACTGAAGCTTTCTTT. Its translation is CASSPQAGSVGNTEAFF.

The genes are TRBV24-1 and TRBJ2-1; D possibly corresponds to TRBD1 (6 bases). Between the trimmed V and J ends, which lost 0 bases and 5 bases, there was a span of 10 bases. The CDR3 covers 15 residues. Germline V lookup: CDR1 KGHDR, CDR2 SFDVKD. The CDR3, as DNA: TGTGCCACCAGTGATTTGAACGGGGACAACAATGAGCAGTTCTTC. Translating it yields CATSDLNGDNNEQFF.

The chain joins TRBV11-2 to TRBJ1-1; the D gene is possibly TRBD1 (6 bases). V lost 5 bases, J lost 7 bases, and 14 bases lay in between. Germline loops: CDR1 SGHAT, CDR2 FQNNGV. This CDR3 is 13 amino acids long. This CDR3 reads CASSKTGQREAFF. CDR3 nucleotide sequence: TGTGCCAGCAGCAAAACAGGGCAGCGTGAAGCTTTCTTT. Together with reference TRBV11-2 and TRBJ1-1, the CDR3 gives the full variable domain: EAGVAQSPRYKIIEKRQSVAFWCNPISGHATLYWYQQILGQGPKLLIQFQNNGVVDDSQLPKDRFSAERLKGVDSTLKIQPAKLEDSAVYLCASSKTGQREAFFGQGTRLTVV.

The chain links TRBV5-4 to TRBJ2-7; D might be TRBD2 (6 bases). Trimming shortened V by 0 bases and J by 0 bases, and 16 bases separated the two germline ends. Germline CDR1 is SGHNT and CDR2 is YYREEE (reference sequence). The CDR3 extends over 17 amino acids. The CDR3 DNA is TGTGCCAGCAGCTTGGCCAGATCGGGGGTAGGCTCCTACGAGCAGTACTTC. Protein product: CASSLARSGVGSYEQYF.

V and J are TRBV30 and TRBJ2-1; D perhaps matches TRBD2 (5 bases). Trimming pared 1 base from V and 8 bases from J, leaving 15 bases between. Germline CDR1 GTSNPN, CDR2 SVGIG (reference sequence). The CDR3 loop spans 14 amino acids. CDR3 nucleotide sequence: TGTGCCTGGAGTGGTACAACTAGTGGGCATGAGCAGTTCTTC. As protein: CAWSGTTSGHEQFF. Using reference TRBV30 and TRBJ2-1 for the parts outside the CDR3, the full variable domain is SQTIHQWPATLVQPVGSPLSLECTVEGTSNPNLYWYRQAAGRGLQLLFYSVGIGQISSEVPQNLSASRPQDRQFILSSKKLLLSDSGFYLCAWSGTTSGHEQFFGPGTRLTVL.

As concerns this clone: This CDR3 fails to terminate in the conserved phenylalanine or tryptophan, so it likely reflects a read error. V and J are TRBV27 and TRBJ1-2, with D hard to call. Per the germline V gene, CDR1 is MNHEY and CDR2 is SMNVEV (reference sequence). CDR3 length equals 13 residues. V dropped 2 bases and J dropped 8 bases, with 12 bases sitting between them. This CDR3 reads CASSLADSGGYTL. The DNA of the CDR3 is TGTGCCAGCAGTTTAGCGGACTCAGGAGGCTACACCCTC.